The clone carrying this T cell receptor (beta chain) appeared a few times. Repertoires were generated with immunoSEQ multiplex PCR, while TCRdb's copy carries only in-frame clones and drops some. The table has about 170,000 clones, 86% seen once; the top ten hold 2.5% to 4%. The V gene's germline CDR1 is LGHNA and CDR2 YSLEER. The CDR3 length is 13 residues. V was shortened by 0 bases and J by 10 bases, with 11 bases between the two germline ends. This sample stems from a study of blood T cell repertoires in COVID-19. Turning to the study itself: From the United States, Italy and Spain came samples of acute and convalescent COVID-19. From T cells, B-cell-depleted T cells, or PBMCs came the material, which was cDNA or gDNA.

The sequence was obtained from a man aged 65 to 79 with acute or convalescent COVID-19. Sequencing used peripheral blood. V usage is TRBV4-3 and J usage is TRBJ2-3, with D tentatively TRBD2 (5 bases). The CDR3 loop is CASSQEGRTPQYF. Here the CDR3 DNA reads TGCGCCAGCAGCCAAGAAGGGCGGACTCCGCAGTATTTT.